Detailed here is one T cell receptor (beta chain). Its target is not known. This entry is derived from a study of cytomegalovirus exposure and HLA in healthy donors. Turning to the study itself: A preliminary data release comprised around 85 million unique TCRs obtained from HLA-typed donors.

The V gene's germline CDR1 is SNHLY and CDR2 FYNNEI. This CDR3 has 17 amino acids. J was trimmed by 2 bases and V by 10 bases; bases with no gene match: 17. While unrecorded immune exposures were likely, the donors were nominally healthy when sampled. PCR amplification relied on 60 Vbeta primers (plus 13 Jbeta primers). Clones were read by immunoSEQ multiplex PCR, and TCRdb kept only the in-frame ones, dropping some. The sample carries around 170,000 clones, around 72% recorded once. General study points: A later analysis associated some 18,000 TCR beta sequences with HLA alleles at a 0.05 false discovery rate. Immune exposure information comprised only CMV serostatus.

The origin of this receptor is a woman aged 45-65 years in good health and CMV-seropositive. Sequencing was carried out using PBMCs. The chain carries TRBV2 and TRBJ2-1; 7 nucleotides agree with TRBD2. The CDR3 reads CATRLIKRGSAYNEQFF. In DNA, the CDR3 is TGTGCCACCAGACTGATAAAGCGGGGCTCTGCCTACAATGAGCAGTTCTTC.